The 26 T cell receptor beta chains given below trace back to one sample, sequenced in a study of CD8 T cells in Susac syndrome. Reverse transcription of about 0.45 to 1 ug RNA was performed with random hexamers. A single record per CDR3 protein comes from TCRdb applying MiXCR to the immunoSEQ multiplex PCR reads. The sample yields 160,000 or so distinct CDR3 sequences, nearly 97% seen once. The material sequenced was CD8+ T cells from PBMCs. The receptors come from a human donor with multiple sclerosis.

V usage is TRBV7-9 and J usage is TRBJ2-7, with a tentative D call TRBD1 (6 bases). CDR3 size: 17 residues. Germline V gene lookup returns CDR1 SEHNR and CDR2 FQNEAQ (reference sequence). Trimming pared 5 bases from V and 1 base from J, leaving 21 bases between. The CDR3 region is CASSPIAGDTRSYEQYF. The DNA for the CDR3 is TGTGCCAGCAGCCCCATCGCCGGGGACACCCGATCCTACGAGCAGTACTTC.

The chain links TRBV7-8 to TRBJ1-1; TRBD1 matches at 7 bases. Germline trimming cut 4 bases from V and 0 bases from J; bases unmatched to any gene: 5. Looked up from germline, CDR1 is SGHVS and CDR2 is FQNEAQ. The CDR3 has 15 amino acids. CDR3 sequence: CASSSGTDMNTEAFF. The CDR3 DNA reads TGTGCCAGCAGCTCAGGGACAGACATGAACACTGAAGCTTTCTTT.

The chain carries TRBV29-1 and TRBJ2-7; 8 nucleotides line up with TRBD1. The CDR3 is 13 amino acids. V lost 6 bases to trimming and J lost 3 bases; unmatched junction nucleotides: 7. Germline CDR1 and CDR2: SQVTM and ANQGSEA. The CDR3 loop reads CSVRGGQVYEQYF. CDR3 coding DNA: TGCAGCGTCCGTGGGGGACAGGTCTACGAGCAGTACTTC.

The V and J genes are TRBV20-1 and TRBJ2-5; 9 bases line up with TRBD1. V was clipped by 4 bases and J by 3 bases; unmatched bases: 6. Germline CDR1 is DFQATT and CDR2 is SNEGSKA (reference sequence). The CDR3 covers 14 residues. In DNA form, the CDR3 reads TGCAGTGCTACGGTCCGGGACAGGGAAGAGACCCAGTACTTC. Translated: CSATVRDREETQYF.

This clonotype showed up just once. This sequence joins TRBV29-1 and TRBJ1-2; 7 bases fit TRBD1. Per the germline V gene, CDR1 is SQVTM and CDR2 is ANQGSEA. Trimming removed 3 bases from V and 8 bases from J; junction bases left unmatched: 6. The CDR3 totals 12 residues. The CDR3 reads CSVEEGAQGYTF. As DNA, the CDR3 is TGCAGCGTTGAGGAGGGGGCGCAGGGCTACACCTTC.

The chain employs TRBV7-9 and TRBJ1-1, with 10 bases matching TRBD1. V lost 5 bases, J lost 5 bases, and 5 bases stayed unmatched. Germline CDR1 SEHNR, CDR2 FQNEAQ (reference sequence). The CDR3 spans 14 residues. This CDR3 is CASSPSDRGTEAFF. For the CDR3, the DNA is TGTGCCAGCAGCCCCTCGGACAGGGGGACTGAAGCTTTCTTT.

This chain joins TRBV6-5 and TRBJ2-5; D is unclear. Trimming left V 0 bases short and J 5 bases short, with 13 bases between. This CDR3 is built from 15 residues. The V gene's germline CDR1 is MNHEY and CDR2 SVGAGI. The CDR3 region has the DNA TGTGCCAGCAGTTACTCGAGTGGGTTTGTGGAGACCCAGTACTTC. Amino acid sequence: CASSYSSGFVETQYF.

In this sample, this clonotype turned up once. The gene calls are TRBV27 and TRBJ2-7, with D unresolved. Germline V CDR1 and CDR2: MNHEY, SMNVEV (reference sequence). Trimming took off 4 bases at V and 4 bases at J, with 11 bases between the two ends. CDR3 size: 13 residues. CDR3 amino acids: CASSSGRSYEQYF. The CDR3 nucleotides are TGTGCCAGCAGTTCCGGCAGGTCGTACGAGCAGTACTTC.

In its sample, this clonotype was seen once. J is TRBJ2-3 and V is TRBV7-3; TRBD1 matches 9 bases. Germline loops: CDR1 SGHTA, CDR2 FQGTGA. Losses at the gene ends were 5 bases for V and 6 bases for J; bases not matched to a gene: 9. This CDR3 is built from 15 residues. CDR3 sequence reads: CASSLTGQGGDTQYF. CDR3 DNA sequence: TGTGCCAGCAGCCTGACGGGACAGGGAGGGGATACGCAGTATTTT.

The CDR3 bases are TGTGCCAGCAGTTTCTCGGGGCGGGAGACCCAGTACTTC. Translating it yields CASSFSGRETQYF. This rearrangement joins TRBV27 to TRBJ2-5; D possibly uses TRBD1 or TRBD2 (5 bases each). Trimming left V 3 bases short and J 5 bases short, with 10 bases between. Germline V lookup: CDR1 MNHEY, CDR2 SMNVEV (reference sequence). The CDR3 loop spans 13 amino acids.

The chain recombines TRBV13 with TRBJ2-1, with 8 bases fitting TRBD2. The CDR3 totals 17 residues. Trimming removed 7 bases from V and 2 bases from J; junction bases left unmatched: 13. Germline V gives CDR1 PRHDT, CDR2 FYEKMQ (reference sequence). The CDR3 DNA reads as TGTGCCAGCAACCCCGGGGGGGCCATCCTGACCTACAATGAGCAGTTCTTC. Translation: CASNPGGAILTYNEQFF.

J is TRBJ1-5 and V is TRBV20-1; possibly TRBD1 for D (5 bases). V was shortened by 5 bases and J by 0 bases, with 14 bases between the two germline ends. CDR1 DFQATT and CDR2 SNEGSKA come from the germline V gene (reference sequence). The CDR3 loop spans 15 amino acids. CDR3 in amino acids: CSAGVETASNQPQHF. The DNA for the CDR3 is TGCAGTGCTGGGGTCGAGACAGCTAGCAATCAGCCCCAGCATTTT.

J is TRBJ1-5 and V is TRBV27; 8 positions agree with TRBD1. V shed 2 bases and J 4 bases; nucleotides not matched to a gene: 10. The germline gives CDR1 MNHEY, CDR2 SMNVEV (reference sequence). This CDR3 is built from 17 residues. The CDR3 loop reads CASSLTGGGQVNQPQHF. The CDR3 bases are TGTGCCAGCAGTTTAACGGGCGGGGGACAGGTAAATCAGCCCCAGCATTTT.

As DNA, the CDR3 is TGTGCCAGCGGGGCACAAGATAGTACAGCCCTCCACTTT. It specifies CASGAQDSTALHF. The chain carries TRBV5-4 and TRBJ1-6; a possible D gene is TRBD1 (5 bases). This CDR3 has 13 amino acids. Trimming stripped 7 bases from V and 14 bases from J, with 19 bases between. Looked up from germline, CDR1 is SGHNT and CDR2 is YYREEE (reference sequence).

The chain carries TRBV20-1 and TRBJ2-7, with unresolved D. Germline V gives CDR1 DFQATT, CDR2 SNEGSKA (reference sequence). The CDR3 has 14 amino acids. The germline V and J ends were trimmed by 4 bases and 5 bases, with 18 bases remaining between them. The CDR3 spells CSAIPRTSIHEQYF. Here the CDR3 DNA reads TGCAGTGCTATCCCACGGACCTCAATCCACGAGCAGTACTTC.

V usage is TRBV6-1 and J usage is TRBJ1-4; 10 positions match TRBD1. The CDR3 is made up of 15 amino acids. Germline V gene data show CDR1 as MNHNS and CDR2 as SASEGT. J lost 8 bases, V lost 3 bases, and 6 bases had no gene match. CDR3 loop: CASSDLGTGDEKLFF. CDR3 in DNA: TGTGCCAGCAGTGATCTAGGGACAGGGGACGAAAAACTGTTTTTT.

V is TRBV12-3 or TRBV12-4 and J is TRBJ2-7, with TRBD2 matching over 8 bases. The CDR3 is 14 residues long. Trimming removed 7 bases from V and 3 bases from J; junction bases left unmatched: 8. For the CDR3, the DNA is TGTGCCAGCAAGGTAGCGGGGCTTAACTACGAGCAGTACTTC. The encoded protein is CASKVAGLNYEQYF.

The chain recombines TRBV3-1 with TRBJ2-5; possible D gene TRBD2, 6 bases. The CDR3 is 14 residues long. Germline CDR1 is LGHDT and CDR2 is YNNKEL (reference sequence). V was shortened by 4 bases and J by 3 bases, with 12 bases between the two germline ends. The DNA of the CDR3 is TGTGCCAGCAGCCCGTTAAGACTAGAAGAGACCCAGTACTTC. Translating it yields CASSPLRLEETQYF.

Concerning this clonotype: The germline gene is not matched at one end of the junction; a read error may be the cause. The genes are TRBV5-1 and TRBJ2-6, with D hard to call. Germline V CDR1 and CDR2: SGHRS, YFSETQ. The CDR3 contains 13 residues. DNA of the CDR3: TGTGCCAGCAGTTTCGCGGGGGCCAACGTCCTGACTTTC. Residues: CASSFAGANVLTF.

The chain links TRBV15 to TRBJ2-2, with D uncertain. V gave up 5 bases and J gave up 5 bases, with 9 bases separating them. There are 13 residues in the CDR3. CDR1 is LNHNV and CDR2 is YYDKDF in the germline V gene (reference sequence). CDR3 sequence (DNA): TGTGCCACCAGCGGCAGAATAACCGGGGAGCTGTTTTTT. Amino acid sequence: CATSGRITGELFF.

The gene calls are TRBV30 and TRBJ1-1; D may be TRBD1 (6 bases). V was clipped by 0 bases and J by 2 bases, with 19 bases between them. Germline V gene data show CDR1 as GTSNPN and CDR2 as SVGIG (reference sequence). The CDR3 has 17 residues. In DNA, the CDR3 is TGTGCCTGGAGTGTATGGAATGGGGGCGCGCAAAACACTGAAGCTTTCTTT. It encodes CAWSVWNGGAQNTEAFF.

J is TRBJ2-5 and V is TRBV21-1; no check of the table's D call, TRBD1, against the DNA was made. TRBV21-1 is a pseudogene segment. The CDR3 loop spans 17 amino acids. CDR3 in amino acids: CASSRGQGALYQETQYF. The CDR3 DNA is TGTGCCAGCAGCAGGGGACAGGGGGCGCTGTACCAAGAGACCCAGTACTTC.

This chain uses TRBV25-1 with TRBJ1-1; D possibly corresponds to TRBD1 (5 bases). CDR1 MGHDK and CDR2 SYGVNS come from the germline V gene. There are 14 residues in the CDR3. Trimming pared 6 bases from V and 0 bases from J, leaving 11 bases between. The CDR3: CASSPPGVNTEAFF. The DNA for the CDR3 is TGTGCCAGCAGCCCCCCGGGGGTGAACACTGAAGCTTTCTTT.

The CDR3 sequence is CAWSSGTAAYEQYF. In DNA, the CDR3 is TGTGCCTGGAGTAGCGGGACGGCGGCCTACGAGCAGTACTTC. The chain links TRBV30 to TRBJ2-7; 7 bases are a match to TRBD2. Germline V gene sequence: CDR1 GTSNPN, CDR2 SVGIG (reference sequence). V shed 2 bases, J shed 2 bases, and the junction held 6 bases outside the gene matches. The CDR3 consists of 14 residues.

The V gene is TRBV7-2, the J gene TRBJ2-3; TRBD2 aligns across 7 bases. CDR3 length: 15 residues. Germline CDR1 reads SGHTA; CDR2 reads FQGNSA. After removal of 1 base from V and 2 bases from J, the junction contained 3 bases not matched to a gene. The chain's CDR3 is CASSLEAGPTDTQYF. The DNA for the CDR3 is TGTGCCAGCAGCTTAGAAGCGGGGCCCACAGATACGCAGTATTTT.

The DNA of the CDR3 is TGTGCCAGCAGCGAGGGGACCTCAGTTTCACCCCTCCACTTT. Its protein product is CASSEGTSVSPLHF. The J gene is TRBJ1-6, the V gene TRBV9; TRBD1 is a possible D gene (5 bases). Looked up from germline, CDR1 is SGDLS and CDR2 is YYNGEE. Trimming cost V 3 bases and J 9 bases, with 13 bases left between them. The CDR3 runs to 14 residues.